This entry lists 18 T cell receptor beta chains sequenced from one sample in a study of blood T cell repertoires in COVID-19. The repertoire was sequenced with immunoSEQ multiplex PCR; TCRdb's copy has only in-frame clones and lacks some. Here the sample spans roughly 240,000 clones, 85% being singletons. Sequencing was done on a sample of peripheral blood. The receptors come from a man aged 45-65 years with COVID-19, enrolled during active disease.

The V gene is TRBV3-1 (or the pseudogene TRBV3-2), the J gene TRBJ2-2; D may be TRBD2 (5 bases). This CDR3 spans 15 amino acids. V lost 6 bases and J lost 3, with 14 bases in between. Germline CDR1 is LGHDT and CDR2 is YNNKEL (reference sequence). The CDR3 is CASRRDGVDTGELFF. CDR3 bases: TGTGCCAGCAGACGTGACGGGGTTGACACCGGGGAGCTGTTTTTT.

This chain joins TRBV6-5 and TRBJ1-2; D unresolved. The germline V and J ends were trimmed by 6 bases and 0 bases, with 5 bases remaining between them. This CDR3 is 12 amino acids long. From germline, CDR1 is MNHEY and CDR2 SVGAGI. CDR3 sequence (DNA): TGTGCCAGCAGCCGTACTAACTATGGCTACACCTTC. It codes for CASSRTNYGYTF.

V and J are TRBV3-1 (or the pseudogene TRBV3-2) and TRBJ1-4; weak D call: TRBD1 (5 bases). The CDR3 runs 13 residues. Trimming removed 10 bases at V and 6 bases at J, with 15 bases between. Germline values: CDR1 LGHDT, CDR2 YNNKEL (reference sequence). The CDR3 DNA follows: TGTGCCACCTTCCTTGGGGGGGATGAAAAACTGTTTTTT. Its translation: CATFLGGDEKLFF.

The V and J genes are TRBV10-2 and TRBJ1-6; the match to TRBD1 covers 7 bases. CDR1 and CDR2 from the germline V gene are WSHSY and SAAADI. The CDR3 spans 14 residues. Trimming at V came to 9 bases and at J to 14 bases, leaving 16 bases not matched to a gene. CDR3 coding DNA: TGCGCCAGTGAAGTAGACAGGGCCCATGGGGCCCTCCACTTT. Residues: CASEVDRAHGALHF.

CDR3 sequence: CASSPVGTRRTGINEQFF. DNA for the CDR3: TGTGCCAGCAGCCCTGTCGGGACCCGCCGGACAGGGATTAATGAGCAGTTCTTC. V and J are TRBV7-3 and TRBJ2-1, with TRBD1 matching 8 bases. This CDR3 is built from 18 residues. Germline V gives CDR1 SGHTA, CDR2 FQGTGA. V was pared by 5 bases and J by 7 bases, with 19 bases of the junction left unmatched.

The V and J genes are TRBV2 and TRBJ2-7, with 10 bases aligning to TRBD2. This CDR3 is built from 13 residues. V trimming: 9 bases; J trimming: 7 bases; junction bases outside the gene matches: 9. Germline V gene lookup returns CDR1 SNHLY and CDR2 FYNNEI. The CDR3 loop is CARGTSEEGEQYF. The DNA for the CDR3 is TGTGCCAGAGGGACTAGCGAAGAGGGGGAGCAGTACTTC.

The V call is TRBV7-9, the J call TRBJ1-6, with 9 positions matching TRBD1. The trim removed 6 bases at V and 13 bases at J, leaving 4 bases unmatched. CDR1 is SEHNR, CDR2 FQNEAQ, per germline (reference sequence). The CDR3 totals 12 residues. The CDR3 sequence is CASSSDRGPLHF. In nucleotides, the CDR3 is TGTGCCAGCAGTTCGGACAGGGGTCCCCTCCACTTT.

The rearrangement joins TRBV14 to TRBJ2-1; D might be TRBD2 (6 bases). Trimming removed 0 bases from V and 9 bases from J, with 9 bases in between. From germline, CDR1 is SGHDN and CDR2 FVKESK. The CDR3 is made up of 13 amino acids. The CDR3 loop is CASSQEFGGEQFF. CDR3 DNA sequence: TGTGCCAGCAGCCAAGAATTCGGGGGTGAGCAGTTCTTC.

The chain links TRBV19 to TRBJ1-6; no firm D call. Germline V lookup: CDR1 LNHDA, CDR2 SQIVND (reference sequence). The CDR3 covers 15 residues. Trimming left V 3 bases short and J 10 bases short, with 16 bases between. This CDR3 is CASSMPLVGGSPLHF. The CDR3 DNA sequence: TGTGCCAGTAGTATGCCCCTAGTCGGCGGCTCACCCCTCCACTTT.

This clone was picked up one time. CDR3 protein: CASSPKGRGFSGANVLTF. In DNA form, the CDR3 reads TGTGCCAGCAGTCCCAAAGGGCGGGGGTTCTCTGGGGCCAACGTCCTGACTTTC. The chain carries TRBV6-6 and TRBJ2-6; 7 bases are shared with TRBD2. V shed 5 bases, J shed 0 bases, and the junction held 10 bases outside the gene matches. The CDR3 totals 18 residues. Germline CDR1 is MNHNY and CDR2 is SVGAGI (reference sequence).

The chain combines TRBV12-3 or TRBV12-4 with TRBJ2-2, with 10 bases that match TRBD1. This CDR3 is 13 amino acids long. J gave up 4 bases and V 8 bases, and 1 base lay outside the gene matches. The CDR3 DNA is TGTGCCAGCGGACAGGGGGGCACCGGGGAGCTGTTTTTT. Translation gives CASGQGGTGELFF.

The chain recombines TRBV19 with TRBJ2-7; 8 positions agree with TRBD1. Germline-derived CDR1 and CDR2 are LNHDA and SQIVND (reference sequence). The CDR3 has 13 amino acids. V lost 8 bases and J lost 6; bases outside the gene matches: 9. The CDR3 region is CASSTDRVGEQYF. For the CDR3, the DNA is TGTGCCAGTTCCACGGACAGGGTGGGCGAGCAGTACTTC.

The chain recombines TRBV7-3 with TRBJ1-2, with D maybe TRBD1 (5 bases). Per germline, CDR1 SGHTA and CDR2 FQGTGA. The CDR3 length is 15 residues. The V end lost 3 bases, the J end lost 4 bases, and 15 bases lay between the germline ends. The CDR3 here is CASSFGGEGPYGYTF. DNA for the CDR3: TGTGCCAGCAGCTTCGGGGGAGAGGGGCCCTATGGCTACACCTTC.

CDR3 sequence reads: CASSHGTGGPNTEAFF. Here the CDR3 DNA reads TGTGCCAGCAGCCACGGGACAGGGGGGCCGAACACTGAAGCTTTCTTT. J is TRBJ1-1 and V is TRBV11-2; 11 nucleotides line up with TRBD1. V lost 5 bases and J lost 1; bases outside the gene matches: 6. The CDR3 loop spans 16 amino acids. The germline V gene has CDR1 SGHAT and CDR2 FQNNGV. Based on the CDR3 plus reference TRBV11-2 and TRBJ1-1, the full variable domain is EAGVAQSPRYKIIEKRQSVAFWCNPISGHATLYWYQQILGQGPKLLIQFQNNGVVDDSQLPKDRFSAERLKGVDSTLKIQPAKLEDSAVYLCASSHGTGGPNTEAFFGQGTRLTVV.

This chain uses TRBV3-1 (or the pseudogene TRBV3-2) with TRBJ1-2; 11 bases are a match to TRBD1. V shed 4 bases and J 4 bases; nucleotides not matched to a gene: 2. The CDR3 sequence is 14 residues long. Germline V gene data show CDR1 as LGHDT and CDR2 as YNNKEL (reference sequence). CDR3 nucleotides: TGTGCCAGCAGCCGCGGACAGGGGGCCTATGGCTACACCTTC. This translates into CASSRGQGAYGYTF.

This rearrangement joins TRBV11-2 to TRBJ2-3, with TRBD2 as a possible D gene (5 bases). This CDR3 comprises 17 residues. The germline V and J ends were trimmed by 0 bases and 0 bases, with 13 bases remaining between them. Germline lookup yields CDR1 SGHAT and CDR2 FQNNGV. In DNA form, the CDR3 reads TGTGCCAGCAGCTTAGACGAGGGCAGACCTAGCACAGATACGCAGTATTTT. Translating it yields CASSLDEGRPSTDTQYF.

CDR3 sequence reads: CASSQGLTSGSDEQFF. The CDR3 DNA is TGCGCCAGCAGCCAAGGTTTGACTAGCGGTAGCGATGAGCAGTTCTTC. The genes are TRBV4-1 and TRBJ2-1; 9 bases map to TRBD2. The CDR3 is made up of 16 amino acids. Germline lookup yields CDR1 MGHRA and CDR2 YSYEKL. With V trimmed by 1 base and J by 8 bases, 9 bases remained unmatched.

The V gene is TRBV7-2, the J gene TRBJ2-5, with TRBD2 as a possible D gene (6 bases). In germline, CDR1 is SGHTA, CDR2 FQGNSA. V was clipped by 5 bases and J by 5 bases, with 21 bases between them. This CDR3 has 16 residues. The CDR3, as DNA: TGTGCCAGCAGCCTCACCGGGCCCCGCAGCGGGGAGACCCAGTACTTC. Its protein product is CASSLTGPRSGETQYF. The full variable domain, its missing parts supplied by reference TRBV7-2 and TRBJ2-5, is GAGVSQSPSNKVTEKGKDVELRCDPISGHTALYWYRQSLGQGLEFLIYFQGNSAPDKSGLPSDRFSAERTGGSVSTLTIQRTQQEDSAVYLCASSLTGPRSGETQYFGPGTRLLVL.